This record looks at one T cell receptor (beta chain) sequence and its context. If patients had autoimmune disease history or systemic immunosuppression, they were excluded. The sample originates from a study of OX40 agonist ivuxolimab in advanced cancers. Study information: A male proportion of 70% to 90% was recorded, with mean age about 62 years and range about 20 to 79.

Sequenced by immunoSEQ multiplex PCR; TCRdb stores in-frame clones only, minus some. The sample includes tens of thousands of clones, approximately 85% of them seen just once. The sample consisted of CD4+ or CD8+ T cells sorted from blood, taken in a trial of the OX40 agonist ivuxolimab. This receptor was identified in an adult with an advanced solid tumor such as melanoma, head and neck, liver or kidney cancer.

The CDR3: CASSHLDTQYF. CDR3 bases: TGTGCCAGCAGCCATTTAGATACGCAGTATTTT. This chain joins TRBV9 and TRBJ2-3; no definite D call. The germline V gene encodes CDR1 SGDLS and CDR2 YYNGEE. The V gene lost 4 bases and the J gene lost 5 bases, with 5 bases spanning the gap. The CDR3 has 11 residues.